The 18 T cell receptor beta chains presented below share a single source sample, sequenced in a study of follicular helper T cells after annual influenza vaccination. TCRdb keeps only in-frame clones here, not all; method: immunoSEQ multiplex PCR. The data hold about 1,300 clones, with around four fifths observed a single time. Regarding time point: 2015-2016 season, 7 days after influenza vaccination. The input for sequencing was CXCR5+ CD38+ circulating T follicular helper cells from blood, taken 7 days after influenza vaccination. Subset described: circulating Tfh, non-naive CD4+CXCR5+PD-1+ (ICOS+CD38+ or ICOS-CD38-). These receptors all come from an adult who received the influenza vaccine.

The V gene is TRBV4-2, the J gene TRBJ2-2; D gene uncertain. The CDR3 contains 15 residues. Germline V lookup: CDR1 LGHNA, CDR2 YNFKEQ. The V end was cut by 1 base, the J end by 3 bases, with 9 bases between. CDR3 loop: CASSQGGRDTGELFF. The CDR3, as DNA: TGTGCCAGCAGCCAAGGGGGTAGAGACACCGGGGAGCTGTTTTTT.

This chain joins TRBV10-3 and TRBJ1-1; D is possibly TRBD1 (5 bases). Germline CDR1 is ENHRY and CDR2 is SYGVKD. With 7 bases removed from V and 0 bases from J, the gap between germline ends came to 12 bases. The CDR3 spans 14 residues. DNA of the CDR3: TGTGCCATCACGCGGGGCGGGATGAACACTGAAGCTTTCTTT. Its translation: CAITRGGMNTEAFF.

The genes are TRBV30 and TRBJ2-1; D gene uncertain. CDR3 length: 12 amino acids. Per germline, CDR1 GTSNPN and CDR2 SVGIG (reference sequence). With 2 bases removed from V and 5 bases from J, the gap between germline ends came to 7 bases. CDR3 residues: CAWSLTDNEQFF. Written as DNA, the CDR3 is TGTGCCTGGAGTCTGACCGACAATGAGCAGTTCTTC.

The V and J genes are TRBV6-5 and TRBJ2-2; 8 bases are shared with TRBD2. Germline V gene data show CDR1 as MNHEY and CDR2 as SVGAGI. The trim removed 4 bases at V and 2 bases at J, leaving 3 bases unmatched. This CDR3 region has 15 residues. CDR3 residues: CASSSGGANTGELFF. The CDR3 region has the DNA TGTGCCAGCAGTTCCGGGGGGGCCAACACCGGGGAGCTGTTTTTT.

The chain recombines TRBV2 with TRBJ1-4; D is unresolved. CDR3 length: 14 amino acids. V lost 5 bases and J 7 bases, leaving 14 bases between the germline ends. Germline CDR1 and CDR2: SNHLY and FYNNEI. This chain's CDR3 is CASSPRLGGEKLFF. The CDR3 DNA is TGTGCCAGCAGTCCCCGCCTGGGTGGTGAAAAACTGTTTTTT.

This chain connects TRBV18 to TRBJ2-7; 8 bases are shared with TRBD1. V dropped 5 bases and J dropped 1; count of bases not matched to a gene: 4. The CDR3 contains 14 residues. Germline lookup yields CDR1 KGHSH and CDR2 LQKENI. As DNA, the CDR3 is TGTGCCAGCTCAGAAGGGACAGGTTCCTACGAGCAGTACTTC. Amino acids: CASSEGTGSYEQYF.

This clone was counted between two and nine times. V usage is TRBV7-9 and J usage is TRBJ1-2; D ambiguous. The CDR3 totals 14 residues. The V end was cut by 11 bases, the J end by 4 bases, with 20 bases between. Germline assignment: CDR1 SEHNR and CDR2 FQNEAQ (reference sequence). Here the CDR3 DNA reads TGTGCCTCCAACGAGGGCAGCTCCGCCTATGGCTACACCTTC. Protein: CASNEGSSAYGYTF.

The sample holds a few counts of this clone. CDR3 protein: CASSPEFTGGNSPLHF. CDR3 DNA sequence: TGTGCCAGCAGCCCGGAATTCACAGGGGGTAATTCACCCCTCCACTTT. V gene TRBV5-5 combines with J gene TRBJ1-6, with 8 nucleotides matching TRBD1. V was pared by 4 bases and J by 6 bases, with 9 bases of the junction left unmatched. Germline CDR1 is SGHKS and CDR2 is YYEKEE (reference sequence). The CDR3 has 16 amino acids. Looking up the rest from reference TRBV5-5 and TRBJ1-6 gives the full variable domain: DAGVTQSPTHLIKTRGQQVTLRCSPISGHKSVSWYQQVLGQGPQFIFQYYEKEERGRGNFPDRFSARQFPNYSSELNVNALLLGDSALYLCASSPEFTGGNSPLHFGNGTRLTVT.

The J gene is TRBJ1-6, the V gene TRBV10-3, with no clear D. V lost 6 bases to trimming and J lost 6 bases, with 12 bases between them. Germline lookup yields CDR1 ENHRY and CDR2 SYGVKD. There are 14 residues in the CDR3. CDR3 bases: TGTGCCATCAGGGCTGCCGGAGGTAATTCACCCCTCCACTTT. Its protein is CAIRAAGGNSPLHF.

The V call is TRBV7-8, the J call TRBJ2-2, with D possibly matching TRBD2 (7 bases). Germline-derived CDR1 and CDR2 are SGHVS and FQNEAQ. This CDR3 has 16 amino acids. Trimming removed 3 bases from V and 4 bases from J, with 15 bases in between. Here the CDR3 DNA reads TGTGCCAGCAGCTTGGTGGCGGGGGCTCTCACCGGGGAGCTGTTTTTT. Translated, it gives CASSLVAGALTGELFF. Looking up the rest from reference TRBV7-8 and TRBJ2-2 gives the full variable domain: GAGVSQSPRYKVAKRGQDVALRCDPISGHVSLFWYQQALGQGPEFLTYFQNEAQLDKSGLPSDRFFAERPEGSVSTLKIQRTQQEDSAVYLCASSLVAGALTGELFFGEGSRLTVL.

V and J are TRBV7-9 and TRBJ1-1; D remains ambiguous. The germline V gene has CDR1 SEHNR and CDR2 FQNEAQ (reference sequence). Trimming cost V 2 bases and J 7 bases, with 8 bases left between them. The CDR3 sequence is 12 residues long. The chain's CDR3 is CASSLSLSEAFF. The CDR3 DNA is TGTGCCAGCAGCTTATCTCTCAGTGAAGCTTTCTTT.

The chain employs TRBV2 and TRBJ2-7, with TRBD2 identical over 10 bases. V gave up 3 bases and J gave up 0 bases; unmatched junction bases: 5. Germline assignment: CDR1 SNHLY and CDR2 FYNNEI. The CDR3 covers 16 residues. The DNA for the CDR3 is TGTGCCAGCAGTGAGCGTAGCGGGGGGAACTCCTACGAGCAGTACTTC. Amino acids: CASSERSGGNSYEQYF. Variable domain in full (rest from reference TRBV2 and TRBJ2-7): EPEVTQTPSHQVTQMGQEVILRCVPISNHLYFYWYRQILGQKVEFLVSFYNNEISEKSEIFDDQFSVERPDGSNFTLKIRSTKLEDSAMYFCASSERSGGNSYEQYFGPGTRLTVT.

As for this clone: The same CDR3 can be traced to other DNA sequences in this sample. V usage is TRBV5-1 and J usage is TRBJ1-2, with D unclear. CDR1 and CDR2 from the germline V gene are SGHRS and YFSETQ. With 0 bases removed from V and 2 bases from J, the gap between germline ends came to 8 bases. The CDR3 covers 14 residues. The CDR3 protein is CASSLETPNYGYTF. The CDR3 DNA follows: TGCGCCAGCAGCTTGGAGACGCCCAACTATGGCTACACCTTC.

V is TRBV6-1 and J is TRBJ2-5; D remains ambiguous. Germline V gene data show CDR1 as MNHNS and CDR2 as SASEGT. The CDR3 is 13 amino acids. With 5 bases removed from V and 4 bases from J, the gap between germline ends came to 11 bases. The CDR3 DNA follows: TGTGCCAGCAGTTCAACTGGGGTAGAGACCCAGTACTTC. It translates to CASSSTGVETQYF.

This clone was found a few times. The J gene is TRBJ2-7, the V gene TRBV29-1; 9 bases agree with TRBD1. J lost 6 bases, V lost 6 bases, and 3 bases had no gene match. The germline gives CDR1 SQVTM, CDR2 ANQGSEA. The CDR3 runs to 11 residues. The CDR3 reads CSVGTGSEQYF. The CDR3 coding sequence is TGCAGCGTCGGGACAGGGAGCGAGCAGTACTTC.

The chain uses TRBV2 and TRBJ2-2, with a weak D call TRBD1 (6 bases). V lost 4 bases, J lost 2 bases, and 8 bases lay in between. Germline V gene data show CDR1 as SNHLY and CDR2 as FYNNEI. The CDR3 sequence is 14 residues long. The CDR3 DNA sequence: TGTGCCAGCAGTGGACAGGTCAACACCGGGGAGCTGTTTTTT. Protein product: CASSGQVNTGELFF.

In this sample, this clone turned up once. The chain combines TRBV7-2 with TRBJ1-4; maybe TRBD1 (6 bases). The CDR3 has 16 residues. V was shortened by 1 base and J by 4 bases, with 13 bases between the two germline ends. Germline CDR1 reads SGHTA; CDR2 reads FQGNSA. The CDR3 protein is CASSLVWGQDNEKLFF. CDR3 in DNA: TGTGCCAGCAGCTTAGTATGGGGGCAGGATAATGAAAAACTGTTTTTT.

The V gene is TRBV4-3, the J gene TRBJ1-3, with D uncertain. The germline V gene encodes CDR1 LGHNA and CDR2 YSLEER. The CDR3 extends over 17 amino acids. V shed 0 bases and J shed 0 bases, with 12 bases lying between them. The CDR3 DNA sequence: TGCGCCAGCAGCCAAGATCTTATAAGTTACTCTGGAAACACCATATATTTT. It yields the protein CASSQDLISYSGNTIYF.